This record covers a single TCR beta chain. Its matching antigen is unknown. Germline V lookup: CDR1 MDHEN, CDR2 SYDVKM. Unmatched junction bases numbered 4, after V lost 6 bases and J lost 0 bases. There are 14 residues in the CDR3. The data derive from a study of cytomegalovirus exposure and HLA in healthy donors. Study observations and caveats: An apparent linkage of common viral pathogens to several of the most significant clusters emerged in a later analysis. In a later analysis, TCR beta V- and J-gene trimming was associated with a missense DCLRE1C variant.

The PCR contained 60 Vbeta and 13 Jbeta primers. Produced via immunoSEQ multiplex PCR; TCRdb's table is partial and in-frame only. Seen here are 5,500 to 8,000 clones, roughly half observed once, and the top ten hold about 5.6%. V gene TRBV28 combines with J gene TRBJ2-7, with 8 positions matching TRBD1. The sequencing input was PBMCs. The clonotype was recovered from a man under 40 in good health and CMV-seropositive. Here the CDR3 DNA reads TGTGCCAGCAGGCGCACAGGGGGCTCCTACGAGCAGTACTTC. Amino acid sequence: CASRRTGGSYEQYF.